Reported below is one T cell receptor (beta chain). Its antigen is unidentified. Sample-barcoded 5' priming and a J-beta primer mix drove a second PCR of roughly 6 to 12 cycles. Every cDNA was tagged by a template-switch adaptor with 12 random nucleotides. TCRdb reprocessed the 5' RACE reads with MiXCR, giving one entry per CDR3 protein. In the table there are 1.8 million or so distinct CDR3 sequences, about two fifths of which are singletons. This entry is derived from a study of blood T cells in healthy people across ages. As for the study in general: Template switching retrieved approximately one barcoded beta molecule for each two T cells. Overall study results and limits: While age rose, TCR beta diversity per million T cells dropped in a roughly linear way.

In germline, CDR1 is SEHNR, CDR2 FQNEAQ (reference sequence). The CDR3 runs 16 residues. Trimming removed 5 bases from V and 2 bases from J, with 19 bases in between. Peripheral blood from each donor was collected in a volume of about 10 milliliters. The clonotype was recovered from a human donor in good health. Material: blood. The chain combines TRBV7-9 with TRBJ2-7, with D possibly TRBD1 on 7 matching bases. The CDR3 DNA reads as TGTGCCAGCAGCCCCAGGTCAGGGGGGAACACCTACGAGCAGTACTTC. This encodes CASSPRSGGNTYEQYF.